This T cell receptor beta chain derives from a study of CDR3 diversity in severe acne. The CDR3 contains 18 residues. The junction had 16 bases not matched to a gene; V was cut back by 5 bases and J by 0 bases. Germline-derived CDR1 and CDR2 are SEHNR and FQNEAQ (reference sequence). In TCRdb, the PCR reads were re-called with MiXCR into one record per CDR3 protein. The top ten hold 9.5% to 13% of the sample, which has more than 80,000 distinct CDR3 sequences, around 50% seen once. The rearrangement uses TRBV7-9 and TRBJ2-7; 7 bases line up with TRBD1. Sequencing was carried out using blood. The TCR originated in a male donor with severe acne vulgaris. CDR3 residues: CASSKDRVGDGGSYEQYF. The CDR3 coding sequence is TGTGCCAGCAGCAAAGACAGGGTTGGCGATGGGGGCTCCTACGAGCAGTACTTC.